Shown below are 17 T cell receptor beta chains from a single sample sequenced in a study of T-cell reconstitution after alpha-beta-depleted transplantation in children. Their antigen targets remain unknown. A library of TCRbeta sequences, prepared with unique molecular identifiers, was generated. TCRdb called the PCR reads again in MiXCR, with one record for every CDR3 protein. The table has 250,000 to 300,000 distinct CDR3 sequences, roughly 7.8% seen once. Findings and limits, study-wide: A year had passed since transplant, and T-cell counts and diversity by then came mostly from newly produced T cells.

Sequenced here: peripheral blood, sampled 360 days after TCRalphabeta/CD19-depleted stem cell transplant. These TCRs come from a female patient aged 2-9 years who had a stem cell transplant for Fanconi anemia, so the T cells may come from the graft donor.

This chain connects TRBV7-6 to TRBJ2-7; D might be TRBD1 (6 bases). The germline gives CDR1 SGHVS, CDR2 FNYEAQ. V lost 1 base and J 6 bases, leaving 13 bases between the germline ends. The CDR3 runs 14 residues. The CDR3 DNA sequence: TGTGCCAGCAGCTTAGGGACAGAAGGAGGCGAGCAGTACTTC. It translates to CASSLGTEGGEQYF.

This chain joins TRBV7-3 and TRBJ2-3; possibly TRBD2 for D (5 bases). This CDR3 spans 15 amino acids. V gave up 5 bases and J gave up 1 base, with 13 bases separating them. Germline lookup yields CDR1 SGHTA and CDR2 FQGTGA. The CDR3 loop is CASSPVLGRTDTQYF. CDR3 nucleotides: TGTGCCAGCAGCCCGGTACTAGGTCGCACAGATACGCAGTATTTT.

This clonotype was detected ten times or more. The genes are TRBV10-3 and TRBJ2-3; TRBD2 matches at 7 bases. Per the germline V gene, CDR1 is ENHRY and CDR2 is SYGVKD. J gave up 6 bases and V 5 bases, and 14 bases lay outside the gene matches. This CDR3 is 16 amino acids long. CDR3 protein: CAISSQVGRASDTQYF. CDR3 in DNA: TGTGCCATCAGTTCCCAAGTTGGGAGGGCCTCGGATACGCAGTATTTT.

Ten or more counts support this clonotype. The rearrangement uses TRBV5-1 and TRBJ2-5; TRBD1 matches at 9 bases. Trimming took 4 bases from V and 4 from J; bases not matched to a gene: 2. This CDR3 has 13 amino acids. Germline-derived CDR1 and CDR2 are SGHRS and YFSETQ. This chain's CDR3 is CASSPTGGETQYF. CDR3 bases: TGCGCCAGCAGCCCGACAGGGGGAGAGACCCAGTACTTC.

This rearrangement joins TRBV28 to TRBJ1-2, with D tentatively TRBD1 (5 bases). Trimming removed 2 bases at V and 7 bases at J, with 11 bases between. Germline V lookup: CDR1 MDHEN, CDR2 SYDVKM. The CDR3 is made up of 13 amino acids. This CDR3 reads CASSLAGPGGYTF. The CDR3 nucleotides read TGTGCCAGCAGTTTAGCAGGGCCTGGTGGCTACACCTTC.

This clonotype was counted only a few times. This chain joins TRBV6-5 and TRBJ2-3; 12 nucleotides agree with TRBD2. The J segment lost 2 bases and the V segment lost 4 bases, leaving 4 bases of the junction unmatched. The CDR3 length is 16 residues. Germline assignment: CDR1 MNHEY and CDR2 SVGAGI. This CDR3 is CASSLLAGGYTDTQYF. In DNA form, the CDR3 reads TGTGCCAGCAGTTTACTAGCGGGGGGTTACACAGATACGCAGTATTTT.

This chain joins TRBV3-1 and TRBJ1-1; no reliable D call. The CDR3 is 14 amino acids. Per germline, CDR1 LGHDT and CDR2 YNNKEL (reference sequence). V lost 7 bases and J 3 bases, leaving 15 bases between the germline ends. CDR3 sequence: CASTPRGVDTEAFF. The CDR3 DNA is TGTGCCAGCACCCCCCGCGGGGTTGACACTGAAGCTTTCTTT. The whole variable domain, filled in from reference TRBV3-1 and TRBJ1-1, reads DTAVSQTPKYLVTQMGNDKSIKCEQNLGHDTMYWYKQDSKKFLKIMFSYNNKELIINETVPNRFSPKSPDKAHLNLHINSLELGDSAVYFCASTPRGVDTEAFFGQGTRLTVV.

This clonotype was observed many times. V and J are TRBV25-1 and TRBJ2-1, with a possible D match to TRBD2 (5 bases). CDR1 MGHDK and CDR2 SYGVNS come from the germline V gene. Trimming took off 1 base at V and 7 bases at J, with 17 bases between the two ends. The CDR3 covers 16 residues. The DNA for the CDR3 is TGTGCCAGCAGTGAATTGGGCGGCAGGACTGGGAATGAGCAGTTCTTC. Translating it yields CASSELGGRTGNEQFF.

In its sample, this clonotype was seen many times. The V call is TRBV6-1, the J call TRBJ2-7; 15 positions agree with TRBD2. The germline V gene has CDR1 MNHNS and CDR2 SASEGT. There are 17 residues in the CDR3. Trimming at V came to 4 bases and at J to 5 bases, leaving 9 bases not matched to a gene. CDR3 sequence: CASSGTSGGALRNEQYF. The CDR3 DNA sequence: TGTGCCAGCAGTGGGACTAGCGGGGGGGCCCTTAGAAACGAGCAGTACTTC.

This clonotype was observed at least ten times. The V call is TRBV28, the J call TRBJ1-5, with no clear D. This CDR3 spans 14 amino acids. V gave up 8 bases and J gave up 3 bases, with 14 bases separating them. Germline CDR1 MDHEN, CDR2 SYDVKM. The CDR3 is CASQYRYHNQPQHF. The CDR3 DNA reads TGTGCCAGCCAGTATAGGTACCACAATCAGCCCCAGCATTTT.

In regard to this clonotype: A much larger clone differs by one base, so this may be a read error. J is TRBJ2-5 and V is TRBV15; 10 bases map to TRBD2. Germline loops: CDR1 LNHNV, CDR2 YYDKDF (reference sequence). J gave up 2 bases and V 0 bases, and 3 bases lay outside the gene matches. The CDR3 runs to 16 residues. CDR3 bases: TGTGCCACCAGCAGAGAAACTAGCGGGATTCAAGAGACCCAGTACTTC. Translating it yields CATSRETSGIQETQYF.

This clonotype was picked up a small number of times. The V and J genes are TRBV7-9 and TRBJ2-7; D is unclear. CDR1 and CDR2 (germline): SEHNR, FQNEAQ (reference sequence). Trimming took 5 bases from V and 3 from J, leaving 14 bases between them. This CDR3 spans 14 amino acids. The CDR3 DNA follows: TGTGCCAGCAGCCCGGTTCCAGCCCACTACGAGCAGTACGTC. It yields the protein CASSPVPAHYEQYV.

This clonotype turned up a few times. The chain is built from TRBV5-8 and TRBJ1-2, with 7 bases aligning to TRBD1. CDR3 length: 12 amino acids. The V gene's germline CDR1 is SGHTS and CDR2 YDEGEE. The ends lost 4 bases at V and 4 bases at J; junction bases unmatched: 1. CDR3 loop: CASSRDSYGYTF. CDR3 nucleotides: TGTGCCAGCAGCAGGGACAGCTATGGCTACACCTTC.

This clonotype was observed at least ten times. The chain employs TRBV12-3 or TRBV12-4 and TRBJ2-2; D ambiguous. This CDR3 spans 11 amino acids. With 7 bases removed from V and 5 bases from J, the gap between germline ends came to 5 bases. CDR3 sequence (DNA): TGTGCCAGCACCGAGACCGGGGAGCTGTTTTTT. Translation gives CASTETGELFF.

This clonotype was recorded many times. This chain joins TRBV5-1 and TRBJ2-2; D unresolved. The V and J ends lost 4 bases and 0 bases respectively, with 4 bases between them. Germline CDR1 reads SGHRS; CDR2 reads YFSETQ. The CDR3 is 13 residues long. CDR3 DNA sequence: TGCGCCAGCAGCGCGTCGAACACCGGGGAGCTGTTTTTT. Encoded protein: CASSASNTGELFF.

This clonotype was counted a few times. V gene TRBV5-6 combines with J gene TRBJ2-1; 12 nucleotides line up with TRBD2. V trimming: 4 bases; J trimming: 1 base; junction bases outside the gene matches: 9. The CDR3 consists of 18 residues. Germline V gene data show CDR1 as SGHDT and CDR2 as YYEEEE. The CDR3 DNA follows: TGTGCCAGCAGCATCGGACTAGCGGGAATGGGATCCTACAATGAGCAGTTCTTC. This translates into CASSIGLAGMGSYNEQFF.

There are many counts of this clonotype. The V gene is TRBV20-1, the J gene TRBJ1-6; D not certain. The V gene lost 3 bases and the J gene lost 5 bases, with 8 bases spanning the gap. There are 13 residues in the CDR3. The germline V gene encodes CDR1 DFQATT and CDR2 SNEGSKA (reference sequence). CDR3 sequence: CSASYQHNSPLHF. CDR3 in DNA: TGCAGTGCTAGCTACCAACATAATTCACCCCTCCACTTT.